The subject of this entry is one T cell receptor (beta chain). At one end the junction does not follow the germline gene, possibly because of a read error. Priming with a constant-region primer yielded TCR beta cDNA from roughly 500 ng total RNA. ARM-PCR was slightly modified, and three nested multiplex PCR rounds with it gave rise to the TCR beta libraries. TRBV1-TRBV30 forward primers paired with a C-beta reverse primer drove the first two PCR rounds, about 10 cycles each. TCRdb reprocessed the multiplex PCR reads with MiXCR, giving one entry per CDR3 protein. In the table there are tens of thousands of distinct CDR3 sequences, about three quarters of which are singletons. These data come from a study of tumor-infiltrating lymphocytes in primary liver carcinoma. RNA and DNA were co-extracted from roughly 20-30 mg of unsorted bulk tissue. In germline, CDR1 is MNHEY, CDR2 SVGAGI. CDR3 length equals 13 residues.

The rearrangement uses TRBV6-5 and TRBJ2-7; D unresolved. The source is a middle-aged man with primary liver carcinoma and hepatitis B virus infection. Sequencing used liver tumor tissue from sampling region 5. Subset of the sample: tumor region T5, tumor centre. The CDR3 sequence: CASSQSWSYEEYF. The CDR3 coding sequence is TGTGCCAGCAGCCAAAGCTGGAGCTACGAGGAGTACTTC.